One and the same sample provided the 30 T cell receptor beta chains below, sequenced in a study of early T cells in non-severe SARS-CoV-2 infection. TCRdb reanalysed the 5' RACE reads using MiXCR and keeps one entry per CDR3 protein. The sample lists 75,000 to 100,000 distinct CDR3 sequences, approximately 15% seen once, with 5.5% to 7% in the top ten. Sequencing used whole blood. These receptor sequences come from an adult who was a healthcare worker with PCR-confirmed SARS-CoV-2 infection or an uninfected control (not recorded which).

The V gene is TRBV9, the J gene TRBJ2-7; possibly TRBD1 or TRBD2 for D (5 bases each). V gave up 4 bases and J gave up 6 bases, with 14 bases separating them. The CDR3 is 13 residues long. Germline V gene lookup returns CDR1 SGDLS and CDR2 YYNGEE. CDR3 sequence reads: CASSRDGPGEQYF. The CDR3 nucleotides read TGTGCCAGCAGCCGGGACGGCCCTGGCGAGCAGTACTTC.

The rearrangement links TRBV4-1 to TRBJ2-1; 7 nucleotides align to TRBD2. The CDR3 runs 15 residues. The trim removed 3 bases at V and 8 bases at J, leaving 10 bases unmatched. Germline V gene data show CDR1 as MGHRA and CDR2 as YSYEKL. The CDR3 bases are TGCGCCAGCAGCCAGGGTGATCTACTAGCGTATGAGCAGTTCTTC. Residues: CASSQGDLLAYEQFF.

The sample holds a few counts of this clonotype. This chain uses TRBV7-6 with TRBJ2-3; 7 positions match TRBD2. V lost 8 bases, J lost 4 bases, and 9 bases stayed unmatched. CDR1 SGHVS and CDR2 FNYEAQ come from the germline V gene. The CDR3 is 14 amino acids. The CDR3, as DNA: TGTGCCAGCGGAGGGAGGGGAGTCGCAGATACGCAGTATTTT. Amino acids: CASGGRGVADTQYF.

The gene calls are TRBV5-1 and TRBJ2-1; TRBD2 matches at 7 bases. Per germline, CDR1 SGHRS and CDR2 YFSETQ. The V and J ends lost 2 bases and 2 bases, in that order; junction bases with no gene match: 4. CDR3 length: 15 amino acids. The CDR3 reads CASSLGGSTYNEQFF. For the CDR3, the DNA is TGCGCCAGCAGCTTAGGCGGGAGCACCTACAATGAGCAGTTCTTC.

The table lists this clonotype with many counts. The rearrangement joins TRBV28 to TRBJ2-7; 10 positions agree with TRBD2. This CDR3 is 16 amino acids long. V lost 3 bases and J lost 3; bases outside the gene matches: 8. CDR1 and CDR2 (germline): MDHEN, SYDVKM. In DNA form, the CDR3 reads TGTGCCAGCAGTTTCGGTGGGACTAGCGTTCGCTACGAGCAGTACTTC. It encodes CASSFGGTSVRYEQYF.

In its sample, this clonotype was seen many times. The chain employs TRBV7-7 and TRBJ1-1; D not certain. This CDR3 has 13 residues. The V end lost 3 bases, the J end lost 0 bases, and 5 bases lay between the germline ends. Looked up from germline, CDR1 is SSHAT and CDR2 is FNYEAQ (reference sequence). The CDR3 nucleotides read TGTGCCAGCAGCTTCGACATGAACACTGAAGCTTTCTTT. It encodes CASSFDMNTEAFF. The full variable domain, completed using reference TRBV7-7 and TRBJ1-1, is GAGVSQSPRYKVTKRGQDVTLRCDPISSHATLYWYQQALGQGPEFLTYFNYEAQPDKSGLPSDRFSAERPEGSISTLTIQRTEQRDSAMYRCASSFDMNTEAFFGQGTRLTVV.

In its sample, this clonotype was seen many times. This chain connects TRBV27 to TRBJ2-2; 8 nucleotides match TRBD2. Germline-derived CDR1 and CDR2 are MNHEY and SMNVEV (reference sequence). With 7 bases clipped from V and 4 bases from J, the junction kept 17 bases outside the gene matches. The CDR3 spans 18 residues. The CDR3 region is CASTPSVGLVGRTGELFF. The DNA for the CDR3 is TGTGCCAGCACCCCGAGCGTGGGACTAGTCGGGCGCACCGGGGAGCTGTTTTTT.

The sample holds many counts of this clonotype. This rearrangement joins TRBV15 to TRBJ2-1, with D uncertain. With 3 bases removed from V and 2 bases from J, the gap between germline ends came to 8 bases. The CDR3 consists of 14 residues. CDR1 and CDR2 from the germline V gene are LNHNV and YYDKDF (reference sequence). The CDR3: CATSSTITYNEQFF. DNA of the CDR3: TGTGCCACCAGCAGCACAATTACCTACAATGAGCAGTTCTTC.

This clonotype was counted a few times. V and J are TRBV9 and TRBJ2-4, with 7 positions matching TRBD2. This CDR3 comprises 15 residues. The germline V gene encodes CDR1 SGDLS and CDR2 YYNGEE. Losses at the gene ends were 3 bases for V and 4 bases for J; bases not matched to a gene: 7. CDR3 in amino acids: CASSARDYPKNIQYF. In nucleotides, the CDR3 is TGTGCCAGCAGCGCCCGGGACTACCCAAAAAACATTCAGTACTTC.

This clonotype has just a few counts. This rearrangement joins TRBV12-3 or TRBV12-4 to TRBJ2-3, with D uncertain. Trimming cost V 3 bases and J 5 bases, with 15 bases left between them. This CDR3 spans 15 amino acids. The CDR3 DNA reads TGTGCCAGCAGTTTCATAAGAGGATTTGGAGATACGCAGTATTTT. Amino acids: CASSFIRGFGDTQYF.

The V and J genes are TRBV2 and TRBJ2-5, with 7 bases identical to TRBD2. V shed 6 bases, J shed 2 bases, and the junction held 3 bases outside the gene matches. This CDR3 comprises 13 residues. Germline CDR1 and CDR2: SNHLY and FYNNEI. CDR3 residues: CASSEGLQETQYF. The CDR3 DNA sequence: TGTGCCAGCAGCGAGGGACTACAAGAGACCCAGTACTTC.

The chain couples TRBV28 to TRBJ2-7; unclear D gene. CDR3 size: 14 residues. The V gene's germline CDR1 is MDHEN and CDR2 SYDVKM. Deletions cut 6 bases from V and 2 bases from J, with 14 bases between. The DNA of the CDR3 is TGTGCCAGCAGCTCGGGTACCCTAACCTACGAGCAGTACTTC. It is translated as CASSSGTLTYEQYF.

The chain is built from TRBV4-3 and TRBJ2-7; D possibly corresponds to TRBD1 (5 bases). CDR3 length: 13 amino acids. Trimming pared 3 bases from V and 7 bases from J, leaving 13 bases between. Per the germline V gene, CDR1 is LGHNA and CDR2 is YSLEER. The CDR3 DNA reads as TGCGCCAGCAGCCAGGATTCAGGGCTTGAGCAGTACTTC. It yields the protein CASSQDSGLEQYF.

This clonotype has a handful of counts. The CDR3 spells CASSLSSGSVLAYEQYF. The CDR3 nucleotides read TGTGCCAGCAGTTTATCGAGTGGTAGCGTGCTCGCCTACGAGCAGTACTTC. The V and J genes are TRBV27 and TRBJ2-7; a possible D gene is TRBD2 (5 bases). Germline loops: CDR1 MNHEY, CDR2 SMNVEV (reference sequence). Trimming removed 0 bases at V and 2 bases at J, with 17 bases between. The CDR3 contains 17 residues.

The V gene is TRBV5-4, the J gene TRBJ2-7; 12 nucleotides align to TRBD2. J gave up 2 bases and V 7 bases, and 10 bases lay outside the gene matches. The CDR3 has 16 residues. Germline V lookup: CDR1 SGHNT, CDR2 YYREEE (reference sequence). The CDR3 reads CASRLAGESAPYEQYF. In nucleotides, the CDR3 is TGTGCCAGCCGACTAGCGGGAGAGTCCGCCCCCTACGAGCAGTACTTC.

In its sample, this clonotype was seen many times. The V and J genes are TRBV5-1 and TRBJ1-1; no definite D call. Germline V gives CDR1 SGHRS, CDR2 YFSETQ. This CDR3 contains 13 residues. V was trimmed by 6 bases and J by 5 bases, leaving 14 bases between them. CDR3 in DNA: TGCGCCAGCACCGACTTAGGGAGGACTGAAGCTTTCTTT. Protein product: CASTDLGRTEAFF.

This chain connects TRBV15 to TRBJ2-7; 7 bases align to TRBD1. Trimming took 5 bases from V and 2 from J; bases not matched to a gene: 12. The CDR3 length is 16 residues. Germline-derived CDR1 and CDR2 are LNHNV and YYDKDF (reference sequence). Written as DNA, the CDR3 is TGTGCCACCAGCGCCAAGAACCGGGACAGTCCCTACGAGCAGTACTTC. It is translated as CATSAKNRDSPYEQYF.

This chain uses TRBV6-2 or TRBV6-3 with TRBJ2-7; D may match TRBD1 or TRBD2 (5 bases each). V was trimmed by 11 bases and J by 5 bases, leaving 22 bases between them. CDR1 MNHEY and CDR2 SVGEGT come from the germline V gene. This CDR3 is built from 14 residues. CDR3 protein: CASLPGTAVNEQYF. In DNA form, the CDR3 reads TGTGCCTCTCTTCCCGGGACGGCCGTCAACGAGCAGTACTTC.

V usage is TRBV20-1 and J usage is TRBJ2-3, with 7 positions matching TRBD2. Germline trimming cut 6 bases from V and 4 bases from J; bases unmatched to any gene: 7. Germline values: CDR1 DFQATT, CDR2 SNEGSKA (reference sequence). This CDR3 is built from 13 residues. The CDR3 bases are TGCAGTGCCAGTCGGGGGGAGGCAGATACGCAGTATTTT. Translation: CSASRGEADTQYF.

This clonotype turned up a few times. The genes are TRBV7-2 and TRBJ2-7; D gene unclear. The germline gives CDR1 SGHTA, CDR2 FQGNSA. V was cut by 5 bases and J by 5 bases, with 16 bases left in between. The CDR3 spans 14 residues. The CDR3 reads CASSTLPDRDEQYF. The CDR3, as DNA: TGTGCCAGCAGCACACTTCCCGATAGGGACGAGCAGTACTTC. Full variable domain (outside the CDR3, taken from reference TRBV7-2 and TRBJ2-7): GAGVSQSPSNKVTEKGKDVELRCDPISGHTALYWYRQSLGQGLEFLIYFQGNSAPDKSGLPSDRFSAERTGGSVSTLTIQRTQQEDSAVYLCASSTLPDRDEQYFGPGTRLTVT.

CDR3 in amino acids: CASSAGQGYGYTF. CDR3 nucleotide sequence: TGTGCCAGCAGCGCGGGACAGGGGTATGGCTACACCTTC. J is TRBJ1-2 and V is TRBV5-6; 10 bases line up with TRBD1. V shed 4 bases and J 5 bases; nucleotides not matched to a gene: 2. The germline V gene has CDR1 SGHDT and CDR2 YYEEEE. The CDR3 has 13 amino acids.

This clonotype turned up a few times. The chain recombines TRBV29-1 with TRBJ2-3; no clear D gene. Germline V CDR1 and CDR2: SQVTM, ANQGSEA. CDR3 length equals 11 residues. V was trimmed by 0 bases and J by 11 bases, leaving 9 bases between them. The CDR3: CSVEERKEQYF. The CDR3 DNA follows: TGCAGCGTTGAAGAGCGGAAGGAGCAGTATTTT.

In this sample, this clonotype turned up a few times. The chain combines TRBV12-3 or TRBV12-4 with TRBJ2-7; 8 bases are shared with TRBD1. The CDR3 extends over 17 amino acids. Trimming at V came to 3 bases and at J to 4 bases, leaving 14 bases not matched to a gene. The CDR3 coding sequence is TGTGCCAGCAGTTTCTCCAAATCGGGACAGGAGAGTTACGAGCAGTACTTC. Protein product: CASSFSKSGQESYEQYF.

This clonotype was detected only a few times. The genes are TRBV6-1 and TRBJ2-7; D possibly uses TRBD1 or TRBD2 (6 bases each). Trimming removed 5 bases at V and 4 bases at J, with 12 bases between. The CDR3 sequence is 13 residues long. The germline V gene encodes CDR1 MNHNS and CDR2 SASEGT. CDR3 amino acids: CASSLRGEYEQYF. CDR3 coding DNA: TGTGCCAGCAGTTTGAGGGGGGAATACGAGCAGTACTTC.

This clonotype was seen a few times. The J gene is TRBJ2-1, the V gene TRBV20-1; 8 nucleotides line up with TRBD1. This CDR3 has 16 amino acids. With 0 bases clipped from V and 1 base from J, the junction kept 5 bases outside the gene matches. The germline V gene has CDR1 DFQATT and CDR2 SNEGSKA (reference sequence). Here the CDR3 reads CSARDSRGPSYNEQFF. The CDR3 coding sequence is TGCAGTGCTAGAGATTCCAGGGGGCCGTCCTACAATGAGCAGTTCTTC.

V and J are TRBV9 and TRBJ2-1, with 12 bases identical to TRBD2. CDR3 length: 18 residues. Germline V lookup: CDR1 SGDLS, CDR2 YYNGEE. The ends lost 4 bases at V and 1 base at J; junction bases unmatched: 9. This CDR3 is CASSLTSGRGSSYNEQFF. The DNA for the CDR3 is TGTGCCAGCAGCCTGACTAGCGGGAGAGGTTCTTCCTACAATGAGCAGTTCTTC.

This clonotype was seen many times. The chain combines TRBV7-9 with TRBJ2-1; D unclear. The V gene's germline CDR1 is SEHNR and CDR2 FQNEAQ (reference sequence). This CDR3 is 12 amino acids long. Between the trimmed V and J ends, which lost 10 bases and 6 bases, there was a span of 13 bases. CDR3 sequence (DNA): TGTGCCACCCCCTCGGGTATCAATGAGCAGTTCTTC. It is translated as CATPSGINEQFF.

This clonotype has more than one count but fewer than ten. The chain is built from TRBV28 and TRBJ1-6; 10 positions match TRBD1. V was pared by 4 bases and J by 10 bases, with 4 bases of the junction left unmatched. The CDR3 extends over 14 amino acids. Germline assignment: CDR1 MDHEN and CDR2 SYDVKM. The DNA of the CDR3 is TGTGCCAGCAGTTATCGGACAGGGGGGTCACCCCTCCACTTT. This translates into CASSYRTGGSPLHF.

The V and J genes are TRBV7-2 and TRBJ2-1; the D gene is possibly TRBD2 (6 bases). This CDR3 has 14 amino acids. Germline assignment: CDR1 SGHTA and CDR2 FQGNSA. Trimming left V 5 bases short and J 15 bases short, with 23 bases between. The CDR3 DNA sequence: TGTGCCAGCAGCAAGGGAAATGGGCGGGAAGGTCGGTTCTTC. Translating it yields CASSKGNGREGRFF.

This clonotype was found many times. The chain uses TRBV7-9 and TRBJ2-1; D tentatively reads TRBD1 or TRBD2 (5 bases each). The CDR3 covers 14 residues. CDR1 and CDR2 from the germline V gene are SEHNR and FQNEAQ (reference sequence). Deletions cut 5 bases from V and 8 bases from J, with 16 bases between. CDR3 bases: TGTGCCAGCAGCATCTTAGCGAGGGGCGATGAGCAGTTCTTC. This sequence encodes CASSILARGDEQFF.